Here is one T cell receptor beta chain with its context. Its recognized antigen is unknown. Per-base qualities were not stored, and no clone one base away is much larger. The library was built by means of 5' RACE. The sequencer listed for this sample is Illumina HiSeq 2000. Template switching added a universal primer binding site, and the final cDNA carried a unique molecular identifier that allowed TCR cDNA molecules to be counted accurately. Specific primers in the conserved constant-segment region were used to synthesize first-strand cDNA for TCR alpha and beta chains. To control for contamination, each cDNA library was double barcoded with a SMART-Mk sample barcode plus Illumina barcodes. TruSeq adapter sequences, together with Illumina sample barcodes, were added in two successive PCR steps. The Illumina HiSeq platform was used with custom primers to sequence TCR alpha and beta cDNA libraries. Per the source publication's procedure: MiGEC processed the raw reads to extract unique molecular identifiers, while MiXCR was used to determine the CDR3 positions. For each individual, recombination models were inferred using an EM algorithm with the repgenHMM and IGoR tools. The analysis of shared clonotypes was done with the tcR package in R, with sharing normalized by the product of cloneset sizes. To study raw recombination free of thymic and clonal selection effects, out-of-frame nonproductive sequences were analyzed. Using fastp at Q25 and MiXCR, TCRdb reprocessed the public reads and kept productive beta chains. Rows merge per CDR3 protein into single entries with the most common DNA and genes. Clone size and V and J calls follow TCRdb, not the original study. The sample records roughly 720,000 distinct CDR3 sequences, 18% of which are singletons. The ten largest clones capture 13% of the sample.

Reading from cysteine to phenylalanine, the CDR3 counts 14 amino acids. Only the CDR3 region is kept as DNA, spanning 42 bases read in frame from base 1. In the germline V gene (reference sequence), CDR1 corresponds to LNHDA and CDR2 to SQIVND. V loses 7 bases at its end and J loses 6 bases; junction bases beyond the gene matches: 12. The data originate from a study of identical twins listed by TCRdb under 2016. About the study as a whole: To test whether fetal clonotypes persist, the study used deep sequencing on TCR alpha and beta repertoires from monozygotic twins, unrelated adults of various ages, and cord blood. Replicate twin experiments were performed at different times using different library preparation protocols to rule out contamination. What the study reported, not specific to this receptor: Because the same donors could not be followed over many years, the conclusions relied on cross-sectional statistical analysis. Out-of-frame TCR alpha sequences shared between twins showed an excess of low generation-probability sequences compared with coincidental sharing between unrelated individuals. In monozygotic twins, recombination models systematically underestimated out-of-frame TCR alpha sharing, but the models matched the sharing seen between unrelated individuals. Fewer insertions were carried by abundant cord blood beta clonotypes, a similar but weaker trend appeared in young adult naive repertoires, and no such trend appeared in memory repertoires. The excess sharing between twins in beta out-of-frame sequences was weaker because fewer shared sequences reduced the signal-to-noise ratio. Zero-insertion analyses could be partly confounded by invariant T cells such as MAIT and iNKT, although diverse VJ usage argued against such confounding for most clonotypes.

All donors were healthy Caucasians. Three pairs of female monozygotic twins, all aged about 18 to 29 years, were included in the twin cohort. RNA for TCR libraries was isolated from peripheral blood mononuclear cells. The sample was also linked to a second study, of T cells expressing NK-cell markers. As that second paper reports: In sorted CD3+CD56+NKG2C+, CD3+CD56+NKG2C- and CD3+CD56-NKG2C+ T-cell subsets from eight donors, TCR beta-chain repertoires were profiled. Among the eight sequenced donors, only one was HCMV-seronegative, while the other seven were HCMV-seropositive. In several experiments an anti-gammadeltaTCR antibody was added to restrict sorting to alphabetaTCR-expressing T cells. In six donors, the dominant CD3+CD56+NKG2C+ clonotypes were among the top 10 CD8+ clonotypes and accounted for about 1.0-7.5% of CD8+ T cells. Those dominant clonotypes were again the most abundant among CD3+CD56-NKG2C+ cells in a handful of donors, at about 28.3-60.1%. It remained unclear whether the expanded NKG2C-expressing T cell clones were specific for HCMV antigens. The study sequenced eight donors, all healthy volunteers chosen at random: three men and five women. A commercial ELISA kit detecting HCMV-specific IgG in serum was used to determine HCMV serostatus. For several donors, bulk peripheral blood T-cell repertoires were also sequenced from unsorted PBMC. MIGEC handled demultiplexing of the reads and grouping by UMI, while MiTCR was used to assemble and quantify clonotypes. To exclude erroneous sequences, any TCR cDNA sequence not supported by at least two reads was discarded. Downstream repertoire analysis used the tcR package, and clonotypes were matched across fractions by CDR3 nucleotide sequence plus V segment. Antigen specificity was annotated against VDJdb with VDJmatch, allowing one amino acid substitution in CDR3.

Recombination joined TRBV19 with TRBJ2-7; 7 of the junction bases match TRBD1. This TCR derives from a woman younger than 35 in good health. Sequencing was carried out using PBMCs. The nucleotides read TGTGCCAGTAAACAAAACAGGGGACGGGGCGAGCAGTACTTC. It is translated as CASKQNRGRGEQYF.